This T cell receptor beta chain was observed in a study of T-cell reconstitution after alpha-beta-depleted transplantation in children. Overall study findings and caveats: Once a year had passed after transplant, T-cell counts and diversity came mostly from newly produced T cells. At day 60, the high TCRbeta diversity found in some patients originated from recipient T cells and thymic progenitors that had survived. Several hundred expanded graft clones reportedly gave rise to the alpha-beta T cells present about two months after transplant.

The length of the CDR3 is 18 residues. The V segment lost 5 bases and the J segment 4 bases; nucleotides outside the gene matches: 15. CDR1 is SGHVS, CDR2 FQNEAQ, per germline. Unique molecular identifiers tagged the TCRbeta library. TCRdb fed the PCR reads into MiXCR, producing one record per CDR3 protein. The sample shows around 490,000 distinct CDR3 sequences, 9.5% to 12% of them seen only once. About this clonotype: Its specificity is not known.

The sequencing used PBMCs, mostly from graft donor cells, collected 180 days after TCRalphabeta/CD19-depleted stem cell transplant. This rearrangement joins TRBV7-8 to TRBJ1-5; 9 nucleotides line up with TRBD1. The sequence was collected from a female patient aged 2-9 years who had a stem cell transplant for aplastic anemia, so the T cells may come from the graft donor. The CDR3: CASSHTIGTGRSNQPQHF. The CDR3 DNA reads TGTGCCAGCAGCCATACCATCGGGACAGGGCGATCTAATCAGCCCCAGCATTTT.